The next 2 T cell receptor beta chains were all read from a single sample in a study of Ad26.COV2.S vaccination and SARS-CoV-2 variants. The treatment: some 20 received Ad26.COV2.S at low or high dose, single or two shots; about 5 received placebo; per-sample allocation not given. The investigators took samples on day 63 after the first vaccine or placebo injection. TCRdb's copy holds only in-frame clones and misses some; the assay was immunoSEQ multiplex PCR. This sample yields about 280,000 clones, of which over 75% are seen a single time; approximately 3.3% belongs to the top ten. Sequencing used peripheral blood, obtained in a trial of Ad26.COV2.S vaccine versus placebo. These receptor sequences come from a person between 18 and 60 years old who received the Ad26.COV2.S COVID-19 vaccine or a placebo.

The chain combines TRBV7-8 with TRBJ2-5; D is possibly TRBD2 (6 bases). Trimming left V 3 bases short and J 7 bases short, with 21 bases between. Germline CDR1 reads SGHVS; CDR2 reads FQNEAQ. The CDR3 consists of 16 residues. The chain's CDR3 is CASSFSPGLGMVTQYF. DNA for the CDR3: TGTGCCAGCAGCTTCTCCCCGGGACTGGGAATGGTGACCCAGTACTTC.

V is TRBV6-2 or TRBV6-3 and J is TRBJ2-5, with 8 bases matching TRBD2. The CDR3 has 18 residues. From germline, CDR1 is MNHEY and CDR2 SVGEGT. The J segment lost 0 bases and the V segment lost 2 bases, leaving 11 bases of the junction unmatched. The CDR3, as DNA: TGTGCCAGCAGTTACATTCGGGGGGGCCCAGCGTACCAAGAGACCCAGTACTTC. This gives the protein CASSYIRGGPAYQETQYF.